This paragraph reports one TCR beta chain. As yet, its antigen is unknown. Per the germline V gene, CDR1 is MDHEN and CDR2 is SYDVKM. CDR3 length equals 14 residues. Losses at the gene ends were 5 bases for V and 10 bases for J; bases not matched to a gene: 7. The assay was immunoSEQ multiplex PCR, and TCRdb's table has in-frame clones only and misses some. The sample shows about 2 million clones, around 95% of them seen only once. The entry originates in a study of shared clonotypes between healthy human individuals. Study details: The plates for each donor numbered three CD4 naive, three CD4 memory, two CD8 naive and one CD8 memory. The study, taken as a whole, reports: Of the naive CD4 clonotypes, approximately 5% were shared across a handful of donors.

What was sequenced was naive CD4+ T cells sorted from blood. Regarding subset: CD45RA+ positively selected. The sequence came from a young man in good health. J is TRBJ1-6 and V is TRBV28; the match to TRBD1 covers 8 bases. This chain's CDR3 is CASSRGQGRSPLHF. CDR3 sequence (DNA): TGTGCCAGCAGTCGCGGACAGGGTAGATCACCCCTCCACTTT.